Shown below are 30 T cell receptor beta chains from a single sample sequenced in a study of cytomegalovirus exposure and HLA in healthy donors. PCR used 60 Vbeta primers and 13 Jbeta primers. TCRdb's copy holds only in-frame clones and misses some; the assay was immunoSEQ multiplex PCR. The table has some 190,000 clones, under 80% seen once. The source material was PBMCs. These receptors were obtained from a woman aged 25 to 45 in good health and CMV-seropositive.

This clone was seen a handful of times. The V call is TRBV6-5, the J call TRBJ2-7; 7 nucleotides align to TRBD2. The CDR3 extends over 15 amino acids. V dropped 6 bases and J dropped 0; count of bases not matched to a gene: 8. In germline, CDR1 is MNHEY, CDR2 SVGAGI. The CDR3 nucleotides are TGTGCCAGCAGCAAGACTAGCTATAGCTCCTACGAGCAGTACTTC. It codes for CASSKTSYSSYEQYF.

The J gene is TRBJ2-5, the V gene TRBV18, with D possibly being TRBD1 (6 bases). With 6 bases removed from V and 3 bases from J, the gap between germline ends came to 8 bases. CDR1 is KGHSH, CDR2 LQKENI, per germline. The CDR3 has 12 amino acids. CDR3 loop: CASSRTEETQYF. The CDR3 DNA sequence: TGTGCCAGCTCCCGGACAGAAGAGACCCAGTACTTC.

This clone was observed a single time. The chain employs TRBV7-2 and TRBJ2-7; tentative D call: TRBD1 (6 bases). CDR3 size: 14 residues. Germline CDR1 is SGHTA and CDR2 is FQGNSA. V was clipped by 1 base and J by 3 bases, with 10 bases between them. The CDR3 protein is CASSLERGSYEQYF. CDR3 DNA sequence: TGTGCCAGCAGCTTAGAGAGGGGGAGCTACGAGCAGTACTTC.

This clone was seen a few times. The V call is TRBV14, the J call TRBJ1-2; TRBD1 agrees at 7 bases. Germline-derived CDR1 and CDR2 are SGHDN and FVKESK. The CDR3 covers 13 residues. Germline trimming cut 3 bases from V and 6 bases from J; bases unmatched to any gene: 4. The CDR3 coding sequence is TGTGCCAGCAGCCACGGGACAGTGGATGGCTACACCTTC. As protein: CASSHGTVDGYTF.

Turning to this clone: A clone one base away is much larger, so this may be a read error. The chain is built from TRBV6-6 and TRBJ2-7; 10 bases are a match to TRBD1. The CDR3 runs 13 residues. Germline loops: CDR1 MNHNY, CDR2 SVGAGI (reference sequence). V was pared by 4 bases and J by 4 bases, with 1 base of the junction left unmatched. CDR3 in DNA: TGTGCCAGCAGTTTGGGACAGGGGTACGAGCAGTACTTC. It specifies CASSLGQGYEQYF.

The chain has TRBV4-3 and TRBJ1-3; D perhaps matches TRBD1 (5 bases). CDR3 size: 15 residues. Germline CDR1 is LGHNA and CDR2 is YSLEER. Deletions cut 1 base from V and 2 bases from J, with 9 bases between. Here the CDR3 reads CASSQGTQAGNTIYF. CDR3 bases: TGCGCCAGCAGCCAAGGGACACAAGCTGGAAACACCATATATTTT.

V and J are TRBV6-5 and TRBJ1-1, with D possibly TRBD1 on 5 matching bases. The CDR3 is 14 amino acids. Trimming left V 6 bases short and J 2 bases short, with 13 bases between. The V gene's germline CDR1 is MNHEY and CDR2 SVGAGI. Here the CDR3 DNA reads TGTGCCAGCAGCCTGGGGGACTACAACACTGAAGCTTTCTTT. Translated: CASSLGDYNTEAFF.

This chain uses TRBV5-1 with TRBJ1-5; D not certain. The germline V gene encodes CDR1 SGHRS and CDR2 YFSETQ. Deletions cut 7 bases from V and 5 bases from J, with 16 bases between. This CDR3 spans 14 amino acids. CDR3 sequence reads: CASFGRAAHQPQHF. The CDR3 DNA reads TGCGCCAGCTTCGGGCGGGCGGCCCATCAGCCCCAGCATTTT.

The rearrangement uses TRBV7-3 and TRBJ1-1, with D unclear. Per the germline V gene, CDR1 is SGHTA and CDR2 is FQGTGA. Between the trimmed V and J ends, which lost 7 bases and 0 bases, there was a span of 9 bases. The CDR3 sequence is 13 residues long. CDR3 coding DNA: TGTGCCAGCAAACGGGAAATGAACACTGAAGCTTTCTTT. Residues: CASKREMNTEAFF.

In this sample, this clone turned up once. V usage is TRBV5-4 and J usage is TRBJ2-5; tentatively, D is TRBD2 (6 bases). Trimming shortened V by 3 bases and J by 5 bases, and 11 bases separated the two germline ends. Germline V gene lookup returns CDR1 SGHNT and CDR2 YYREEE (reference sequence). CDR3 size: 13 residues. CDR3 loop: CASSSGLQETQYF. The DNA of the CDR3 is TGTGCCAGCAGCTCGGGACTTCAGGAGACCCAGTACTTC.

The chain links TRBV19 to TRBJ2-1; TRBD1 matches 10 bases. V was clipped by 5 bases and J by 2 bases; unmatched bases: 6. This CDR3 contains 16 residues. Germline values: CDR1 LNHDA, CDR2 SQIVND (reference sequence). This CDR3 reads CASSSVGQGTYNEQFF. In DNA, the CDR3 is TGTGCCAGTAGTTCCGTGGGACAGGGGACCTACAATGAGCAGTTCTTC.

The CDR3, as DNA: TGCGCCAGCAGTGAGGGTCAAGGGGCTAATGAAAAACTGTTTTTT. Its protein is CASSEGQGANEKLFF. J is TRBJ1-4 and V is TRBV10-2, with a weak D call TRBD1 (5 bases). The CDR3 is 15 amino acids. V lost 2 bases, J lost 3 bases, and 10 bases lay in between. CDR1 is WSHSY, CDR2 SAAADI, per germline.

CDR3 nucleotide sequence: TGTGCCAGTAGTATGGCCTCTGGGAACACTGAAGCTTTCTTT. It codes for CASSMASGNTEAFF. The J gene is TRBJ1-1, the V gene TRBV19; no reliable D call. Germline CDR1 reads LNHDA; CDR2 reads SQIVND (reference sequence). The CDR3 totals 14 residues. The V gene lost 3 bases and the J gene lost 1 base, with 9 bases spanning the gap. The full variable domain, completed using reference TRBV19 and TRBJ1-1, is DGGITQSPKYLFRKEGQNVTLSCEQNLNHDAMYWYRQDPGQGLRLIYYSQIVNDFQKGDIAEGYSVSREKKESFPLTVTSAQKNPTAFYLCASSMASGNTEAFFGQGTRLTVV.

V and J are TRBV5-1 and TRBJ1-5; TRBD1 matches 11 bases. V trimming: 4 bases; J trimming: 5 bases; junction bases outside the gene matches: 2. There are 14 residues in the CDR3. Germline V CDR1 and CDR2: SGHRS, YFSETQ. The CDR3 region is CASSVGQGDQPQHF. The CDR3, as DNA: TGCGCCAGCAGCGTGGGACAGGGGGATCAGCCCCAGCATTTT.

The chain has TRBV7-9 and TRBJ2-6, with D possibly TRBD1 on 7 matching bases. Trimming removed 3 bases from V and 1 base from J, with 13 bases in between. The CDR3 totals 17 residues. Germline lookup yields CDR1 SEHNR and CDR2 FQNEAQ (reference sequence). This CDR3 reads CASSFGGGASGANVLTF. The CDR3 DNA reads TGTGCCAGCAGCTTTGGAGGGGGCGCTTCTGGGGCCAACGTCCTGACTTTC.

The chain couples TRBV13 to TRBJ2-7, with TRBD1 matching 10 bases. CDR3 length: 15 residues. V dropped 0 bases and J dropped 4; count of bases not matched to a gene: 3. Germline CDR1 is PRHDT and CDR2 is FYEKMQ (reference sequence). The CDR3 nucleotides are TGTGCCAGCAGCTTAGGCGGACAGGGGGGTTACGAGCAGTACTTC. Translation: CASSLGGQGGYEQYF. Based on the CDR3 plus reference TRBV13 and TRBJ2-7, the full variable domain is AAGVIQSPRHLIKEKRETATLKCYPIPRHDTVYWYQQGPGQDPQFLISFYEKMQSDKGSIPDRFSAQQFSDYHSELNMSSLELGDSALYFCASSLGGQGGYEQYFGPGTRLTVT.

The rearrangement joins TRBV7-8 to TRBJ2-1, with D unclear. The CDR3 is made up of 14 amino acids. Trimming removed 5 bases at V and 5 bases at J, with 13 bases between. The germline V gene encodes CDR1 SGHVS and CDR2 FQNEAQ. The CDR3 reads CASSPQYSHNEQFF. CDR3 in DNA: TGTGCCAGCAGCCCCCAGTATTCTCACAATGAGCAGTTCTTC.

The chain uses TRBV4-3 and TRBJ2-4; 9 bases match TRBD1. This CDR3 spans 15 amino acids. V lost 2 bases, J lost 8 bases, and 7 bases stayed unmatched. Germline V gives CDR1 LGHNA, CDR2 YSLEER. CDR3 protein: CASSQQTGGYDIQYF. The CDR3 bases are TGCGCCAGCAGCCAACAGACAGGGGGGTATGACATTCAGTACTTC.

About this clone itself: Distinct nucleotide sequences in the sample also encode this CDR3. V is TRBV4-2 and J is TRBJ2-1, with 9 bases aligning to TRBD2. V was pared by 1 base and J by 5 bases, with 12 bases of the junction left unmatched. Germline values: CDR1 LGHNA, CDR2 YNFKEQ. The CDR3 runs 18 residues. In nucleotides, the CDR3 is TGTGCCAGCAGCCAAGGACCCAAGTGGACTAGCGCTGACAATGAGCAGTTCTTC. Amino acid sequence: CASSQGPKWTSADNEQFF.

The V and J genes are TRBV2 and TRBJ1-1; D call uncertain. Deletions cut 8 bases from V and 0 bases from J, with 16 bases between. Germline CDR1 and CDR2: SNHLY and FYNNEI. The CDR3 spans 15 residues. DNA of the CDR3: TGTGCCAGCCCCGAGGGCAGCAGTATGAACACTGAAGCTTTCTTT. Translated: CASPEGSSMNTEAFF.

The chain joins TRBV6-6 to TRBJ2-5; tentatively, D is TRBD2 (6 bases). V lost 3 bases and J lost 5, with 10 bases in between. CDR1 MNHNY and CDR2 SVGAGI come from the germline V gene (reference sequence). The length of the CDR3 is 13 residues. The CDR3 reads CASSYAGRETQYF. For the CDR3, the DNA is TGTGCCAGCAGTTATGCAGGGAGGGAGACCCAGTACTTC.

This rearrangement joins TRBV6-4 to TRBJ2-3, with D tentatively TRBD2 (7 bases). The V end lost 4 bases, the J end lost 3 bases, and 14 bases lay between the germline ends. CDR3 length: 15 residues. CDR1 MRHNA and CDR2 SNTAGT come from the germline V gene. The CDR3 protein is CASSGEGGATDTQYF. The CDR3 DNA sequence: TGTGCCAGCAGTGGCGAAGGGGGGGCTACAGATACGCAGTATTTT.

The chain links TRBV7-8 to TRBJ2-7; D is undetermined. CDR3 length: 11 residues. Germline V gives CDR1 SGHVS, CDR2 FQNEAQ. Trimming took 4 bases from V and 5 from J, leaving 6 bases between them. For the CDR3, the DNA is TGTGCCAGCAGCTACCAGGACGAGCAGTACTTC. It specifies CASSYQDEQYF.

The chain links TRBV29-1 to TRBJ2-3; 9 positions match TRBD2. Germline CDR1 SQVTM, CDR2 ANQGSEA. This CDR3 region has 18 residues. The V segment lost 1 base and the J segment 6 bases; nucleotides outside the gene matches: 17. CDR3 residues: CSVEVGGGGGWISDTQYF. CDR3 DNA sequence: TGCAGCGTTGAAGTGGGAGGCGGGGGGGGGTGGATATCGGATACGCAGTATTTT.

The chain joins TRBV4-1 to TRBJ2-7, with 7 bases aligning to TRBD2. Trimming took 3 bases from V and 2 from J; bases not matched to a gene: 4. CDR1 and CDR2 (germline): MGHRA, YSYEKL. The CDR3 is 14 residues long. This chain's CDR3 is CASSHPGLTYEQYF. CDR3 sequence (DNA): TGCGCCAGCAGCCATCCGGGACTAACCTACGAGCAGTACTTC.

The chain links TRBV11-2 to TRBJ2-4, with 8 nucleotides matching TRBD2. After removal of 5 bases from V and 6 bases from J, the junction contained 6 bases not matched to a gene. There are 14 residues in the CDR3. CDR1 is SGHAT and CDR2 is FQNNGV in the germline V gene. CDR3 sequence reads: CASSTSSGRNIQYF. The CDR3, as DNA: TGTGCCAGCAGCACCTCTAGCGGGCGAAACATTCAGTACTTC.

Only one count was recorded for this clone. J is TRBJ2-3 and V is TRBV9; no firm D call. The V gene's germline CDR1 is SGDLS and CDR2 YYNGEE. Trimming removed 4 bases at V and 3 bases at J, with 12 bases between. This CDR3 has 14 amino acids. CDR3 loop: CASSPRVWTDTQYF. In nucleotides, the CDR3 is TGTGCCAGCAGCCCTCGCGTATGGACAGATACGCAGTATTTT. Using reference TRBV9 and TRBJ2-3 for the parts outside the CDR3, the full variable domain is DSGVTQTPKHLITATGQRVTLRCSPRSGDLSVYWYQQSLDQGLQFLIQYYNGEERAKGNILERFSAQQFPDLHSELNLSSLELGDSALYFCASSPRVWTDTQYFGPGTRLTVL.

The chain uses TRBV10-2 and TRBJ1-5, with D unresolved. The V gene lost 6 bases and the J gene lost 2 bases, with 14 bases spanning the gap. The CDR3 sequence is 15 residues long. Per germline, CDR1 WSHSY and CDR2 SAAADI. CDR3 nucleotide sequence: TGCGCCAGCAGCGAGAGCCTCCTCGGCAATCAGCCCCAGCATTTT. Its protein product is CASSESLLGNQPQHF.

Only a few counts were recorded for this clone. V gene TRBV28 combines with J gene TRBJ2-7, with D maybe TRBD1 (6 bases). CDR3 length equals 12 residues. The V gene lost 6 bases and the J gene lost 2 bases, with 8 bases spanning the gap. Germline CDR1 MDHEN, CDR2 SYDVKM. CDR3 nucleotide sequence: TGTGCCAGCAGAGGACAGACCTACGAGCAGTACTTC. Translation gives CASRGQTYEQYF.

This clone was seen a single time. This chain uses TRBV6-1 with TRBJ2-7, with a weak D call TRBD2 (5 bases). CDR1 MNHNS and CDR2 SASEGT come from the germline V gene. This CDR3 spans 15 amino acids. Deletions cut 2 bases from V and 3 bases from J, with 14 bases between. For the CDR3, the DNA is TGTGCCAGCAGTGAATTTCGGGGTTTTGGCTACGAGCAGTACTTC. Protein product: CASSEFRGFGYEQYF.